These 5 T cell receptor beta chains originate from one sample sequenced in a study of cytomegalovirus exposure and HLA in healthy donors. A multiplex PCR was run with 60 Vbeta primers and 13 Jbeta primers. Sequenced by immunoSEQ multiplex PCR; TCRdb stores in-frame clones only, minus some. The sample carries roughly 81,000 clones, around 74% recorded once. The material sequenced was PBMCs. These receptors were obtained from a boy between 5 and 17 years old in good health and CMV-seronegative.

The chain joins TRBV7-9 to TRBJ2-7; TRBD1 is a possible D gene (5 bases). Germline values: CDR1 SEHNR, CDR2 FQNEAQ (reference sequence). The CDR3 extends over 13 amino acids. V shed 5 bases and J shed 5 bases, with 13 bases lying between them. The CDR3 DNA sequence: TGTGCCAGCAGCCCCCAGCAGGGCCACGAGCAGTACTTC. Its translation is CASSPQQGHEQYF.

The chain uses TRBV9 and TRBJ1-1; D remains unclear. Germline assignment: CDR1 SGDLS and CDR2 YYNGEE. This CDR3 has 15 amino acids. Trimming stripped 1 base from V and 0 bases from J, with 10 bases between. The CDR3 bases are TGTGCCAGCAGCGTATCCTTCCTTATGAACACTGAAGCTTTCTTT. Its protein is CASSVSFLMNTEAFF.

V is TRBV6-4 and J is TRBJ2-3; D might be TRBD2 (6 bases). This CDR3 is built from 14 residues. Trimming removed 4 bases from V and 2 bases from J, with 10 bases in between. In germline, CDR1 is MRHNA, CDR2 SNTAGT. CDR3 amino acids: CASSGGLPTDTQYF. The CDR3 DNA reads as TGTGCCAGCAGTGGGGGACTTCCCACAGATACGCAGTATTTT.

This rearrangement joins TRBV2 to TRBJ2-7; D is ambiguous. V was pared by 7 bases and J by 3 bases, with 10 bases between. In germline, CDR1 is SNHLY, CDR2 FYNNEI. The CDR3 is 12 residues long. In nucleotides, the CDR3 is TGTGCCAGCATGGCGGAAGGCTACGAGCAGTACTTC. Its translation is CASMAEGYEQYF.

The CDR3 nucleotides read TGTGCCAGCAGTTTGGACAGCAGCACAGATACGCAGTATTTT. Its translation: CASSLDSSTDTQYF. J is TRBJ2-3 and V is TRBV28, with a possible D match to TRBD1 (6 bases). The CDR3 length is 14 residues. Germline-derived CDR1 and CDR2 are MDHEN and SYDVKM. The ends were cut back, 3 bases at V and 0 bases at J, with 7 bases in the middle.